This T cell receptor (beta chain) derives from a study of neoadjuvant anti-PD-1 for oral cavity cancer. Turning to the study itself: Around day 43, patients without progression received a fourth nivolumab dose before surgery. The study, taken as a whole, reports: Higher pretreatment blood Treg/Th17 ratios correlated with higher pretreatment blood and lower post-treatment tumor TCRbeta clonality.

Patients had newly diagnosed, untreated stage II-IVA oral cavity squamous cell carcinoma. TCRdb's table, derived via immunoSEQ multiplex PCR, lists solely in-frame clones and lacks some. The sample records some 6,700 clones, around 45% being singletons. This clone appeared a single time. As yet, its antigen is unknown. V dropped 5 bases and J dropped 8 bases, with 16 bases sitting between them. The CDR3 has 14 residues. Germline loops: CDR1 SNHLY, CDR2 FYNNEI. The receptor comes from a person aged 35-79 years with oral cavity squamous cell carcinoma. The sequencing here drew on tumor tissue, taken before nivolumab (anti-PD-1) treatment. The chain uses TRBV2 and TRBJ2-1; D is perhaps TRBD1 (5 bases). CDR3 loop: CASSLFQGWDEQFF. CDR3 nucleotide sequence: TGTGCCAGCAGTCTGTTCCAGGGTTGGGATGAGCAGTTCTTC.